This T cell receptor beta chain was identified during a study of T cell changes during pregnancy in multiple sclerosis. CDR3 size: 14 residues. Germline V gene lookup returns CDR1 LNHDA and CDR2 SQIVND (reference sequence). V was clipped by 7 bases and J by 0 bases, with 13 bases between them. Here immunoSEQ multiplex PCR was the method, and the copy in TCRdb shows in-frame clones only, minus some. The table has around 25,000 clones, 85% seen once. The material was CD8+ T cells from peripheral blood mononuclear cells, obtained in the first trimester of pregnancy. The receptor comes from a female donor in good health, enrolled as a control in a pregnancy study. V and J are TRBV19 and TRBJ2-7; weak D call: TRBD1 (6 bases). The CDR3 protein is CASKRRGGSYEQYF. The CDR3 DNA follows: TGTGCCAGTAAAAGAAGAGGGGGCTCCTACGAGCAGTACTTC.